What follows describes a single T cell receptor beta chain. The entry originates in a study of blood T cell repertoires in COVID-19. Study overall: Donors in the United States, Italy and Spain gave samples during acute or convalescent COVID-19. PBMCs, B-cell-depleted T cells, or T cells were the source of the cDNA or gDNA that made up the material.

Original handling: Amplification of reference gene primers provided the estimated nucleated cell counts. Here immunoSEQ multiplex PCR was the method, and the copy in TCRdb shows in-frame clones only, minus some. V and J calls and clone size are given by that table; D and trimming were obtained from the DNA. Of about 120,000 clones in the sample, about 85% are singletons; the top ten hold roughly 5%. Enrolled during active infection, Seattle patients were then followed longitudinally. The CDR3 spans 16 residues. Trimming removed 4 bases from V and 5 bases from J, with 21 bases in between. The TCR comes from an older woman with COVID-19, enrolled during active disease. This sequence joins TRBV5-3 and TRBJ1-2; D may be TRBD1 (5 bases). TRBV5-3 is an ORF for which the function is uncertain. Sequencing was performed on peripheral blood. CDR3 region: CARSQLGALGLYGYTF. CDR3 coding DNA: TGTGCCAGAAGCCAACTTGGAGCCTTGGGACTTTATGGCTACACCTTC.